Shown below are 32 T cell receptor beta chains from a single sample sequenced in a study of CD8 T cells in Susac syndrome. A quantity of about 0.5 to 1 ug RNA underwent reverse transcription using random hexamers. TCRdb used MiXCR to reprocess the immunoSEQ multiplex PCR reads, holding one entry per CDR3 protein. This table holds just under 150,000 distinct CDR3 sequences, 94% found once. The sample taken for sequencing was CD4+ T cells from PBMCs. The origin of the receptors is a human donor in good health.

Comments on this clonotype: Mismatch with germline at one junction end may stem from a read error. The J gene is TRBJ2-6, the V gene TRBV5-4, with D tentatively TRBD1 (5 bases). Germline CDR1 is SGHNT and CDR2 is YYREEE (reference sequence). The CDR3 is 15 amino acids. CDR3 loop: CASSWSSPGANVLIF. Here the CDR3 DNA reads TGTGCCAGCAGCTGGAGTAGCCCTGGGGCCAACGTCCTGATTTTC.

This clonotype was detected only once. One end of the junction is discordant with germline, which a read error may explain. J is TRBJ1-1 and V is TRBV7-9; D uncertain. Germline CDR1 SEHNR, CDR2 FQNEAQ (reference sequence). The length of the CDR3 is 12 residues. The CDR3 DNA is TGTGCCGGCAGCTACGCCGACACTGAAGCTTTCTTT. Translation: CAGSYADTEAFF.

The J gene is TRBJ1-5, the V gene TRBV29-1, with 7 bases fitting TRBD1. The V and J ends lost 4 bases and 2 bases, in that order; junction bases with no gene match: 2. The length of the CDR3 is 13 residues. The germline V gene has CDR1 SQVTM and CDR2 ANQGSEA. The CDR3 loop reads CSVGGTGNQPQHF. DNA of the CDR3: TGCAGCGTTGGCGGGACAGGCAATCAGCCCCAGCATTTT. Drawing the rest from reference TRBV29-1 and TRBJ1-5, the complete variable domain is SAVISQKPSRDICQRGTSLTIQCQVDSQVTMMFWYRQQPGQSLTLIATANQGSEATYESGFVIDKFPISRPNLTFSTLTVSNMSPEDSSIYLCSVGGTGNQPQHFGDGTRLSIL.

This chain joins TRBV18 and TRBJ2-5, with D possibly being TRBD2 (6 bases). V was trimmed by 2 bases and J by 5 bases, leaving 18 bases between them. The CDR3 consists of 16 residues. From germline, CDR1 is KGHSH and CDR2 LQKENI. CDR3 sequence reads: CASSPTSGRYKETQYF. CDR3 in DNA: TGTGCCAGCTCACCAACCTCGGGGAGGTACAAGGAGACCCAGTACTTC.

V and J are TRBV29-1 and TRBJ2-7; D may be TRBD1 (5 bases). V was cut by 7 bases and J by 0 bases, with 16 bases left in between. The CDR3 runs to 14 residues. Per germline, CDR1 SQVTM and CDR2 ANQGSEA. In nucleotides, the CDR3 is TGCAGCGCAATACAGGAGACGACCTCCTACGAGCAGTACTTC. Translating it yields CSAIQETTSYEQYF.

This chain uses TRBV5-4 with TRBJ1-1; 10 bases match TRBD1. The V segment lost 0 bases and the J segment 5 bases; nucleotides outside the gene matches: 7. In germline, CDR1 is SGHNT, CDR2 YYREEE (reference sequence). The length of the CDR3 is 16 residues. The CDR3 DNA follows: TGTGCCAGCAGCTTGGGGGACAGGGGTTGGCGAACTGAAGCTTTCTTT. Encoded protein: CASSLGDRGWRTEAFF.

The chain joins TRBV2 to TRBJ2-1; maybe TRBD2 (5 bases). Germline V gene data show CDR1 as SNHLY and CDR2 as FYNNEI. Trimming cost V 4 bases and J 0 bases, with 13 bases left between them. The CDR3 consists of 16 residues. This CDR3 is CASSVRAVPSYNEQFF. For the CDR3, the DNA is TGTGCCAGCAGTGTTAGAGCGGTGCCCTCCTACAATGAGCAGTTCTTC.

V gene TRBV27 combines with J gene TRBJ1-1; D possibly corresponds to TRBD1 (5 bases). The germline V gene has CDR1 MNHEY and CDR2 SMNVEV (reference sequence). Trimming removed 3 bases at V and 0 bases at J, with 14 bases between. The CDR3 loop spans 16 amino acids. CDR3 sequence (DNA): TGTGCCAGCAGTTTTGGGATACTAGGGGTGAACACTGAAGCTTTCTTT. Protein: CASSFGILGVNTEAFF.

The chain combines TRBV9 with TRBJ2-5; tentative D call: TRBD2 (5 bases). CDR3 length: 15 residues. Germline V gene data show CDR1 as SGDLS and CDR2 as YYNGEE. With 2 bases removed from V and 2 bases from J, the gap between germline ends came to 13 bases. The CDR3 DNA reads as TGTGCCAGCAGCGTCCTTGGGGAGCGGCAAGAGACCCAGTACTTC. Protein: CASSVLGERQETQYF.

The chain is built from TRBV30 and TRBJ2-2; 11 bases match TRBD2. The germline gives CDR1 GTSNPN, CDR2 SVGIG (reference sequence). This CDR3 has 21 residues. Unmatched junction bases numbered 17, after V lost 1 base and J lost 1 base. The CDR3 bases are TGTGCCTGGAGTGCAAGACTAGCGGGATTCGTGCAGGGCCAGAACACCGGGGAGCTGTTTTTT. Translated: CAWSARLAGFVQGQNTGELFF.

This chain links TRBV20-1 with TRBJ2-3, with D possibly TRBD2 on 6 matching bases. The CDR3 is 15 amino acids. The ends were cut back, 3 bases at V and 2 bases at J, with 15 bases in the middle. Germline assignment: CDR1 DFQATT and CDR2 SNEGSKA (reference sequence). CDR3: CSARERAKATDTQYF. The CDR3 DNA follows: TGCAGTGCTAGGGAGCGGGCGAAGGCCACAGATACGCAGTATTTT.

CDR3 nucleotides: TGTGCCGTCAGAGGGACTAGCGGGAGTTTTGAGCAGTTCTTC. Translating it yields CAVRGTSGSFEQFF. The chain has TRBV7-9 and TRBJ2-1; TRBD2 matches 14 bases. Losses at the gene ends were 11 bases for V and 9 bases for J; bases not matched to a gene: 9. The CDR3 is 14 residues long. CDR1 is SEHNR, CDR2 FQNEAQ, per germline (reference sequence). Combining the CDR3 with reference TRBV7-9 and TRBJ2-1 gives the whole variable domain DTGVSQNPRHKITKRGQNVTFRCDPISEHNRLYWYRQTLGQGPEFLTYFQNEAQLEKSRLLSDRFSAERPKGSFSTLEIQRTEQGDSAMYLCAVRGTSGSFEQFFGPGTRLTVL.

The chain combines TRBV19 with TRBJ2-1; 9 nucleotides align to TRBD1. The CDR3 covers 17 residues. J was trimmed by 7 bases and V by 3 bases; bases with no gene match: 13. In germline, CDR1 is LNHDA, CDR2 SQIVND (reference sequence). This chain's CDR3 is CASSMDSLGTGLNEQFF. The CDR3 nucleotides read TGTGCCAGTAGTATGGATAGTCTGGGGACAGGGTTGAATGAGCAGTTCTTC.

Only a few counts were recorded for this clonotype. The chain recombines TRBV27 with TRBJ2-7, with 8 bases lining up with TRBD2. CDR1 is MNHEY and CDR2 is SMNVEV in the germline V gene (reference sequence). V gave up 4 bases and J gave up 3 bases; unmatched junction bases: 11. The CDR3 runs to 16 residues. The CDR3 DNA reads as TGTGCCAGCAGTTCCCCAGAGCGGGGGTTGTACTACGAGCAGTACTTC. Amino acids: CASSSPERGLYYEQYF.

The chain links TRBV24-1 to TRBJ2-7; either TRBD1 or TRBD2 may supply D (7 bases each). Deletions cut 10 bases from V and 2 bases from J, with 23 bases between. The V gene's germline CDR1 is KGHDR and CDR2 SFDVKD. This CDR3 has 16 amino acids. The CDR3 DNA is TGTGCCACTCATCCCGCGGGGGACAGCTTACCCTACGAGCAGTACTTC. It is translated as CATHPAGDSLPYEQYF.

The chain uses TRBV12-3 or TRBV12-4 and TRBJ2-1; TRBD2 might be the D (5 bases). CDR3 size: 11 residues. Trimming took off 6 bases at V and 8 bases at J, with 8 bases between the two ends. The CDR3 DNA reads TGTGCCAGCAGGGAGAGGGATGAGCAGTTCTTC. This sequence encodes CASRERDEQFF.

The V gene is TRBV3-1, the J gene TRBJ2-3, with 8 nucleotides matching TRBD1. The germline V gene has CDR1 LGHDT and CDR2 YNNKEL (reference sequence). The CDR3 is 16 residues long. J gave up 0 bases and V 1 base, and 3 bases lay outside the gene matches. The CDR3 DNA reads TGTGCCAGCAGCCAAGGGACAGGGTGGAGCACAGATACGCAGTATTTT. This codes for CASSQGTGWSTDTQYF.

The gene calls are TRBV7-9 and TRBJ1-2, with TRBD1 identical over 8 bases. The CDR3 totals 15 residues. Unmatched junction bases numbered 8, after V lost 8 bases and J lost 0 bases. The germline V gene has CDR1 SEHNR and CDR2 FQNEAQ (reference sequence). The chain's CDR3 is CASGVTGDPNYGYTF. The CDR3 coding sequence is TGTGCCAGCGGCGTGACAGGGGACCCTAACTATGGCTACACCTTC.

The chain couples TRBV2 to TRBJ2-1; D perhaps matches TRBD1 (5 bases). Germline V gives CDR1 SNHLY, CDR2 FYNNEI. The CDR3 is 14 residues long. V shed 4 bases and J shed 3 bases, with 10 bases lying between them. The CDR3: CASSGQGSYNEQFF. The DNA for the CDR3 is TGTGCCAGCAGTGGGCAGGGAAGCTACAATGAGCAGTTCTTC.

This clonotype showed up just once. This chain links TRBV7-6 with TRBJ2-1; 11 bases line up with TRBD2. This CDR3 has 17 amino acids. CDR1 and CDR2 from the germline V gene are SGHVS and FNYEAQ. The V segment lost 4 bases and the J segment 8 bases; nucleotides outside the gene matches: 13. This chain's CDR3 is CASSSLLAGDGVHEQFF. CDR3 sequence (DNA): TGTGCCAGCAGCTCCCTACTAGCGGGAGACGGCGTGCATGAGCAGTTCTTC.

The J gene is TRBJ1-4, the V gene TRBV6-1; D is possibly TRBD1 (6 bases). There are 15 residues in the CDR3. CDR1 is MNHNS and CDR2 is SASEGT in the germline V gene. V gave up 4 bases and J gave up 0 bases, with 9 bases separating them. CDR3 nucleotide sequence: TGTGCCAGCAGTGCCGGGACAACAACTAATGAAAAACTGTTTTTT. Translating gives CASSAGTTTNEKLFF.

CDR3 DNA sequence: TGTGCCAGCAGTACAGGGGCGAACACTGAAGCTTTCTTT. Its translation: CASSTGANTEAFF. The chain is built from TRBV6-1 and TRBJ1-1, with 7 bases identical to TRBD1. Germline trimming cut 5 bases from V and 1 base from J; bases unmatched to any gene: 1. The CDR3 is made up of 13 amino acids. Germline values: CDR1 MNHNS, CDR2 SASEGT.

The chain employs TRBV7-9 and TRBJ2-1; 11 bases are shared with TRBD2. The junction had 19 bases not matched to a gene; V was cut back by 4 bases and J by 8 bases. In germline, CDR1 is SEHNR, CDR2 FQNEAQ (reference sequence). CDR3 length: 19 residues. DNA for the CDR3: TGTGCCAGCAGCTCGCCCCGGACTAGCGGGCCGGACACTGGGGATGAGCAGTTCTTC. Translated: CASSSPRTSGPDTGDEQFF.

The rearrangement joins TRBV7-3 to TRBJ2-7; D unclear. Trimming shortened V by 4 bases and J by 5 bases, and 12 bases separated the two germline ends. CDR3 size: 13 residues. CDR1 is SGHTA, CDR2 FQGTGA, per germline. CDR3 residues: CASSSGPGDEQYF. The DNA for the CDR3 is TGTGCCAGCAGCTCGGGCCCCGGCGACGAGCAGTACTTC. Using reference TRBV7-3 and TRBJ2-7 for the parts outside the CDR3, the full variable domain is GAGVSQTPSNKVTEKGKYVELRCDPISGHTALYWYRQSLGQGPEFLIYFQGTGAADDSGLPNDRFFAVRPEGSVSTLKIQRTERGDSAVYLCASSSGPGDEQYFGPGTRLTVT.

The V call is TRBV20-1, the J call TRBJ2-1, with TRBD2 as a possible D gene (5 bases). The CDR3 consists of 13 residues. The germline gives CDR1 DFQATT, CDR2 SNEGSKA (reference sequence). V dropped 5 bases and J dropped 4 bases, with 12 bases sitting between them. The CDR3 nucleotides are TGCAGTGCTCCTACGGACTCTTACAATGAGCAGTTCTTC. This codes for CSAPTDSYNEQFF.

CDR3 DNA sequence: TGCGCCAGCAGCTTGGCCCCTGGACAGGACTACTACGAGCAGTACTTC. Its protein product is CASSLAPGQDYYEQYF. V and J are TRBV5-1 and TRBJ2-7; weak D call: TRBD1 (7 bases). The CDR3 covers 16 residues. Per the germline V gene, CDR1 is SGHRS and CDR2 is YFSETQ. Trimming removed 0 bases at V and 3 bases at J, with 16 bases between.

This chain uses TRBV6-6 with TRBJ2-2, with 7 bases aligning to TRBD2. The CDR3 runs to 16 residues. V was clipped by 7 bases and J by 5 bases; unmatched bases: 13. The germline CDR1 and CDR2 sequences are MNHNY and SVGAGI (reference sequence). The DNA for the CDR3 is TGTGCCAGCAACCTAGTTGGCGGAGCGGGGACCGGGGAGCTGTTTTTT. The encoded protein is CASNLVGGAGTGELFF.

The rearrangement joins TRBV3-1 to TRBJ2-2, with a weak D call TRBD2 (5 bases). The germline V gene has CDR1 LGHDT and CDR2 YNNKEL (reference sequence). This CDR3 contains 17 residues. V lost 0 bases and J lost 0, with 11 bases in between. The CDR3 region is CASSQDPWRANTGELFF. As DNA, the CDR3 is TGTGCCAGCAGCCAAGATCCCTGGCGGGCGAACACCGGGGAGCTGTTTTTT.

The chain is built from TRBV29-1 and TRBJ2-5; D is perhaps TRBD1 (5 bases). The germline gives CDR1 SQVTM, CDR2 ANQGSEA. This CDR3 comprises 12 residues. The CDR3 coding sequence is TGCACCATCCGAGAGGCAGGGGAGACCCAGTACTTC. Its protein product is CTIREAGETQYF.

V is TRBV5-1 and J is TRBJ1-4, with D perhaps matching TRBD1 (5 bases). V gave up 5 bases and J gave up 6 bases, with 14 bases separating them. This CDR3 contains 14 residues. Germline-derived CDR1 and CDR2 are SGHRS and YFSETQ. CDR3 bases: TGCGCCAGCAGTTCCAGGGTTTCTGATGAAAAACTGTTTTTT. Protein product: CASSSRVSDEKLFF.

The chain combines TRBV10-3 with TRBJ1-2, with unresolved D. The CDR3 contains 15 residues. The V and J ends lost 6 bases and 2 bases respectively, with 16 bases between them. Germline V gives CDR1 ENHRY, CDR2 SYGVKD. The CDR3 sequence: CAISGVEPVNYGYTF. The CDR3 nucleotides read TGTGCCATCAGCGGCGTAGAGCCGGTGAACTATGGCTACACCTTC.

This chain uses TRBV28 with TRBJ1-2, with TRBD1 as a possible D gene (6 bases). Between the trimmed V and J ends, which lost 10 bases and 8 bases, there was a span of 14 bases. CDR1 MDHEN and CDR2 SYDVKM come from the germline V gene. The CDR3 contains 11 residues. CDR3 nucleotides: TGTGCCACCTCTACAGGGAACGGCTACACCTTC. It yields the protein CATSTGNGYTF.